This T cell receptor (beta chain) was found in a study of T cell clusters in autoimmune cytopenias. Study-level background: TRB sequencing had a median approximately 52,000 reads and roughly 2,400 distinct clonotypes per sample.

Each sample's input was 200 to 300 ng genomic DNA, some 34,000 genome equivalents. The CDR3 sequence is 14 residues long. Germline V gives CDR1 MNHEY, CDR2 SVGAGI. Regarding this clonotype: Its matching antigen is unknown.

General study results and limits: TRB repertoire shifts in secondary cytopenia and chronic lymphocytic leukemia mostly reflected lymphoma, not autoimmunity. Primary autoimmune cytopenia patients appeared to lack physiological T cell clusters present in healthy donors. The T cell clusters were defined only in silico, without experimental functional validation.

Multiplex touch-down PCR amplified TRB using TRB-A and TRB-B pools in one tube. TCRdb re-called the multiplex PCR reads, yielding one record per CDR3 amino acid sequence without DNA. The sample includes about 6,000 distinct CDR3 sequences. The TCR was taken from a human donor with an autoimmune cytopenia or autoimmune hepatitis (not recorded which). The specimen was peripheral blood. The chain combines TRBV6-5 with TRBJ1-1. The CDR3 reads CASSYGVLGTEAFF.